The 11 T cell receptor beta chains given below trace back to one sample, sequenced in a study of CD8 T cells in Susac syndrome. The RNA, roughly 0.5 to 1 ug, was put through reverse transcription using random hexamers. TCRdb reprocessed the immunoSEQ multiplex PCR reads with MiXCR, giving one entry per CDR3 protein. The sample yields some 120,000 distinct CDR3 sequences, more than 90% seen once. Material: CD8+ T cells from PBMCs. The receptors originated from a human donor with Susac syndrome.

V usage is TRBV12-3 or TRBV12-4 and J usage is TRBJ2-5; TRBD2 matches 7 bases. Trimming cost V 6 bases and J 5 bases; bases outside gene matches: 15. The CDR3 has 16 amino acids. The CDR3 loop is CASSYSRGTTGETQYF. CDR3 DNA: TGTGCCAGCAGCTACAGCCGAGGGACTACGGGGGAGACCCAGTACTTC.

The chain combines TRBV13 with TRBJ2-4; D possibly corresponds to TRBD1 (6 bases). The length of the CDR3 is 13 residues. Trimming shortened V by 6 bases and J by 6 bases, and 12 bases separated the two germline ends. Germline V lookup: CDR1 PRHDT, CDR2 FYEKMQ (reference sequence). The CDR3 reads CASSRQARNIQYF. The CDR3 DNA reads as TGTGCCAGCAGTCGACAGGCGCGAAACATTCAGTACTTC.

V usage is TRBV27 and J usage is TRBJ1-5; perhaps TRBD1 as D (6 bases). CDR1 is MNHEY and CDR2 is SMNVEV in the germline V gene (reference sequence). This CDR3 is 15 amino acids long. V shed 5 bases and J shed 4 bases, with 15 bases lying between them. CDR3 sequence: CASSLVGAGNQPQHF. Here the CDR3 DNA reads TGTGCCAGCAGTCTAGTGGGGGCTGGGAATCAGCCCCAGCATTTT.

This sequence joins TRBV15 and TRBJ2-2, with D perhaps TRBD2 (6 bases). The CDR3 has 17 residues. Germline CDR1 and CDR2: LNHNV and YYDKDF (reference sequence). V was shortened by 5 bases and J by 1 base, with 17 bases between the two germline ends. The CDR3 region has the DNA TGTGCCACCAGCCACTCTCCACTAGCCCTGAACACCGGGGAGCTGTTTTTT. This translates into CATSHSPLALNTGELFF.

Here the CDR3 DNA reads TGTGCCAGCCATTCCGTGGTGCGGTGGGAGACCCAGTACTTC. This gives the protein CASHSVVRWETQYF. V and J are TRBV6-5 and TRBJ2-5; D gene uncertain. Germline CDR1 MNHEY, CDR2 SVGAGI. V was shortened by 8 bases and J by 5 bases, with 18 bases between the two germline ends. The CDR3 runs 14 residues.

The CDR3 DNA reads as TGTGCCAGCAGCCAAGTAGTTTCTAGCGGGTGGAATGAGCAGTTCTTC. This translates into CASSQVVSSGWNEQFF. This sequence joins TRBV3-1 and TRBJ2-1; TRBD2 agrees at 8 bases. The CDR3 covers 16 residues. V was pared by 1 base and J by 7 bases, with 9 bases of the junction left unmatched. Per the germline V gene, CDR1 is LGHDT and CDR2 is YNNKEL (reference sequence).

This clonotype was observed once. The chain has TRBV6-1 and TRBJ1-5, with 8 bases that match TRBD1. V lost 5 bases to trimming and J lost 5 bases; unmatched junction nucleotides: 11. CDR3 length: 16 residues. Germline CDR1 MNHNS, CDR2 SASEGT. The CDR3 nucleotides read TGTGCCAGCAGTAGTTTAGACAGGGGTCCCGATCAGCCCCAGCATTTT. Protein product: CASSSLDRGPDQPQHF.

This sequence joins TRBV9 and TRBJ2-2; D remains unclear. Between the trimmed V and J ends, which lost 2 bases and 5 bases, there was a span of 4 bases. The germline V gene has CDR1 SGDLS and CDR2 YYNGEE. This CDR3 region has 12 residues. CDR3 bases: TGTGCCAGCAGCGTTAGAACCGGGGAGCTGTTTTTT. Its protein is CASSVRTGELFF.

The chain carries TRBV7-6 and TRBJ2-7; D unclear. V was clipped by 4 bases and J by 2 bases, with 18 bases between them. Germline CDR1 reads SGHVS; CDR2 reads FNYEAQ. The CDR3 length is 16 residues. The CDR3 sequence is CASSSPLRLGPYEQYF. In DNA form, the CDR3 reads TGTGCCAGCAGCTCCCCCCTGAGGCTTGGGCCCTACGAGCAGTACTTC. Full variable domain (outside the CDR3, taken from reference TRBV7-6 and TRBJ2-7): GAGVSQSPRYKVTKRGQDVALRCDPISGHVSLYWYRQALGQGPEFLTYFNYEAQQDKSGLPNDRFSAERPEGSISTLTIQRTEQRDSAMYRCASSSPLRLGPYEQYFGPGTRLTVT.

This clonotype showed up just once. The chain joins TRBV13 to TRBJ2-7; TRBD2 aligns across 9 bases. The V segment lost 3 bases and the J segment 5 bases; nucleotides outside the gene matches: 5. This CDR3 spans 14 amino acids. The germline CDR1 and CDR2 sequences are PRHDT and FYEKMQ (reference sequence). CDR3 DNA sequence: TGTGCCAGCAGCTTTTTAGCGGGAGTGAACGAGCAGTACTTC. As protein: CASSFLAGVNEQYF.

The chain has TRBV4-2 and TRBJ1-2; D is possibly TRBD1 (6 bases). The V gene lost 0 bases and the J gene lost 5 bases, with 13 bases spanning the gap. This CDR3 contains 15 residues. The germline V gene encodes CDR1 LGHNA and CDR2 YNFKEQ. The CDR3 DNA sequence: TGTGCCAGCAGCCAAGAACAGGGTTTCTTTTATGGCTACACCTTC. This sequence encodes CASSQEQGFFYGYTF.